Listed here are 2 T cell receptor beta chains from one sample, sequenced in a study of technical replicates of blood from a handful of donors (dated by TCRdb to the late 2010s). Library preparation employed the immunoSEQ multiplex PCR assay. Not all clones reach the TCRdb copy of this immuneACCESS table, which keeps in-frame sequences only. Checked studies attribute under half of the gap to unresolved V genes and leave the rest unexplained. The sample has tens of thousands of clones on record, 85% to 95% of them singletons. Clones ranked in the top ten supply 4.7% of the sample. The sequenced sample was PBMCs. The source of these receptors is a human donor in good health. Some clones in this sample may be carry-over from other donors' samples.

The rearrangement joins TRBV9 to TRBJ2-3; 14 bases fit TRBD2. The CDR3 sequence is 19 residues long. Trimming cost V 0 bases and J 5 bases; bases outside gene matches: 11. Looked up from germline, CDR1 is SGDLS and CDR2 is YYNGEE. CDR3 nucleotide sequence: TGTGCCAGCAGCGTAGGACTAGCGGGAGGGCCAGTATATGAAGATACGCAGTATTTT. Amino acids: CASSVGLAGGPVYEDTQYF.

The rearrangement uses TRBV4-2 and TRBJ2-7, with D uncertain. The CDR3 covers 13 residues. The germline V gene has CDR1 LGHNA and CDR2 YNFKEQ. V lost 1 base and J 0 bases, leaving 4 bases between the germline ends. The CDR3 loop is CASSQVNSYEQYF. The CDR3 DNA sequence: TGTGCCAGCAGCCAAGTTAACTCCTACGAGCAGTACTTC.